This is a list of T cell receptor beta chains from one sample in a study of cytomegalovirus exposure and HLA in healthy donors. Some clones are missing from TCRdb's copy, which holds only in-frame ones; the method was immunoSEQ multiplex PCR. In the table there are roughly 140,000 clones, 70% to 80% of which are singletons. The sample taken for sequencing was PBMCs. Receptors originate from a woman in her 50s in good health and CMV-seronegative. The CDR3 runs from the conserved cysteine through the conserved F or W. A D gene is named only where the DNA matches it firmly. For some rows the clone size is stated as once, few or many, or as a class when expanded; others skip it.

j_gene: TRBJ2-2
v_gene: TRBV9
abundance: .
d_gene: TRBD2
CDR3aa: CASSGGLAGGHTGELFF
CDR3nt: TGTGCCAGCAGCGGGGGACTAGCGGGGGGACACACCGGGGAGCTGTTTTTT

j_gene: TRBJ1-5
v_gene: TRBV19
abundance: .
d_gene: TRBD1
CDR3aa: CASSIGTGGLSNQPQHF
CDR3nt: TGTGCCAGTAGTATAGGGACAGGGGGCCTGAGCAATCAGCCCCAGCATTTT

j_gene: TRBJ2-3
v_gene: TRBV2
abundance: .
d_gene: TRBD2
CDR3aa: CASGRLAGGWADTQYF
CDR3nt: TGTGCCAGCGGGCGCCTAGCGGGGGGTTGGGCAGATACGCAGTATTTT

j_gene: TRBJ1-6
v_gene: TRBV2
abundance: .
d_gene: TRBD1
CDR3aa: CASSARQGLGSPLHF
CDR3nt: TGTGCCAGCAGTGCGAGACAGGGTTTAGGTTCACCCCTCCACTTT

j_gene: TRBJ2-3
v_gene: TRBV5-4
abundance: .
d_gene: .
CDR3aa: CASSQGLPPSGTDTQYF
CDR3nt: TGTGCCAGCAGCCAGGGACTCCCCCCCAGTGGGACAGATACGCAGTATTTT

j_gene: TRBJ2-7
v_gene: TRBV10-2
abundance: few
d_gene: TRBD1
CDR3aa: CASSPQTGAYSYEQYF
CDR3nt: TGCGCCAGCAGCCCCCAGACAGGGGCCTACTCCTACGAGCAGTACTTC

j_gene: TRBJ2-7
v_gene: TRBV30
abundance: .
d_gene: TRBD1
CDR3aa: CAWSESGGSYEQYF
CDR3nt: TGTGCCTGGAGTGAATCAGGGGGCTCGTACGAGCAGTACTTC

j_gene: TRBJ2-5
v_gene: TRBV19
abundance: once
d_gene: TRBD2
CDR3aa: CASSKQRGVQETQYF
CDR3nt: TGTGCCAGTAGTAAGCAGCGGGGGGTCCAAGAGACCCAGTACTTC

j_gene: TRBJ1-3
v_gene: TRBV30
abundance: .
d_gene: .
CDR3aa: CAWSVQSSGNTIYF
CDR3nt: TGTGCCTGGAGTGTACAGAGCTCTGGAAACACCATATATTTT

j_gene: TRBJ2-1
v_gene: TRBV27
abundance: .
d_gene: TRBD2
CDR3aa: CASSLAAGGRDEQFF
CDR3nt: TGTGCCAGCAGTTTAGCAGCGGGGGGCCGGGATGAGCAGTTCTTC

j_gene: TRBJ1-4
v_gene: TRBV4-2
abundance: .
d_gene: .
CDR3aa: CASSQGVRVATNEKLFF
CDR3nt: TGTGCCAGCAGCCAAGGGGTACGGGTTGCAACTAATGAAAAACTGTTTTTT

j_gene: TRBJ2-1
v_gene: TRBV4-1
abundance: few
d_gene: .
CDR3aa: CASSQHGGSYNEQFF
CDR3nt: TGCGCCAGCAGCCAACACGGGGGCTCCTACAATGAGCAGTTCTTC

j_gene: TRBJ1-1
v_gene: TRBV19
abundance: .
d_gene: .
CDR3aa: CASSIGANTEAFF
CDR3nt: TGTGCCAGTAGTATAGGGGCGAACACTGAAGCTTTCTTT

j_gene: TRBJ2-3
v_gene: TRBV21-1
abundance: .
d_gene: .
CDR3aa: CASSPRTNSTDTQYF
CDR3nt: TGTGCCAGCAGCCCCCGGACAAACAGCACAGATACGCAGTATTTT

j_gene: TRBJ2-7
v_gene: TRBV10-3
abundance: few
d_gene: .
CDR3aa: CAISVGGTGRYEQYF
CDR3nt: TGTGCCATCAGTGTGGGAGGGACAGGTCGGTACGAGCAGTACTTC

j_gene: TRBJ1-5
v_gene: TRBV19
abundance: .
d_gene: .
CDR3aa: CASSIGVSRNQPQHF
CDR3nt: TGTGCCAGTAGTATAGGCGTGTCTAGGAATCAGCCCCAGCATTTT

j_gene: TRBJ2-3
v_gene: TRBV7-2
abundance: .
d_gene: .
CDR3aa: CASSLAAGDTQYF
CDR3nt: TGTGCCAGCAGCTTAGCGGCAGGAGATACGCAGTATTTT

j_gene: TRBJ2-7
v_gene: TRBV19
abundance: .
d_gene: TRBD2
CDR3aa: CASSILAGDYEQYF
CDR3nt: TGTGCCAGTAGTATTCTAGCGGGGGACTACGAGCAGTACTTC

j_gene: TRBJ1-6
v_gene: TRBV9
abundance: .
d_gene: .
CDR3aa: CASSPTANSPLHF
CDR3nt: TGTGCCAGCAGCCCGACAGCTAATTCACCCCTCCACTTT

j_gene: TRBJ1-3
v_gene: TRBV4-1
abundance: .
d_gene: .
CDR3aa: CASSQDFGSSGNTIYF
CDR3nt: TGCGCCAGCAGCCAAGATTTCGGGAGCTCTGGAAACACCATATATTTT

j_gene: TRBJ1-5
v_gene: TRBV11-2
abundance: .
d_gene: TRBD1
CDR3aa: CASSPGTVIRNQPQHF
CDR3nt: TGTGCCAGCAGCCCTGGGACAGTTATACGCAATCAGCCCCAGCATTTT

j_gene: TRBJ1-2
v_gene: TRBV5-8
abundance: many
d_gene: .
CDR3aa: CASSLVQGVGPNGYTF
CDR3nt: TGTGCCAGCAGCTTGGTACAGGGAGTCGGCCCCAACGGCTACACCTTC

j_gene: TRBJ1-1
v_gene: TRBV4-1
abundance: .
d_gene: .
CDR3aa: CAGEGAEAFF
CDR3nt: TGTGCCGGAGAGGGCGCTGAAGCTTTCTTT

j_gene: TRBJ1-1
v_gene: TRBV7-2
abundance: .
d_gene: TRBD1
CDR3aa: CASSLPSGGEAFF
CDR3nt: TGTGCCAGCAGCTTACCGTCAGGGGGGGAAGCTTTCTTT

j_gene: TRBJ2-2
v_gene: TRBV2
abundance: .
d_gene: .
CDR3aa: CASSPRATGELFF
CDR3nt: TGTGCCAGCAGCCCCAGGGCCACCGGGGAGCTGTTTTTT

j_gene: TRBJ1-4
v_gene: TRBV7-9
abundance: .
d_gene: TRBD1
CDR3aa: CASSLVQGSEKLFF
CDR3nt: TGTGCCAGCAGCTTAGTACAGGGGAGTGAAAAACTGTTTTTT